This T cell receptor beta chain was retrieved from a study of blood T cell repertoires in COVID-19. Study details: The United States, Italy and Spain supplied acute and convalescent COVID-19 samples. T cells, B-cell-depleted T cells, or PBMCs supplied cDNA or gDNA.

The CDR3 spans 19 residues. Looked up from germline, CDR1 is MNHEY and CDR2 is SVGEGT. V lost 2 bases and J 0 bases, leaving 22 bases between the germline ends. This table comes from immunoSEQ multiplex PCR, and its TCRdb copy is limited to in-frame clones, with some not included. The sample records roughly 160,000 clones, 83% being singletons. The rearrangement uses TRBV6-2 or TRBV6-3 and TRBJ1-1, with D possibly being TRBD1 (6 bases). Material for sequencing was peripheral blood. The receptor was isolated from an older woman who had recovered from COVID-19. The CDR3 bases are TGTGCCAGCAGTTACGTTTTGCACCGGGGGGGCTCGGTGAACACTGAAGCTTTCTTT. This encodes CASSYVLHRGGSVNTEAFF.